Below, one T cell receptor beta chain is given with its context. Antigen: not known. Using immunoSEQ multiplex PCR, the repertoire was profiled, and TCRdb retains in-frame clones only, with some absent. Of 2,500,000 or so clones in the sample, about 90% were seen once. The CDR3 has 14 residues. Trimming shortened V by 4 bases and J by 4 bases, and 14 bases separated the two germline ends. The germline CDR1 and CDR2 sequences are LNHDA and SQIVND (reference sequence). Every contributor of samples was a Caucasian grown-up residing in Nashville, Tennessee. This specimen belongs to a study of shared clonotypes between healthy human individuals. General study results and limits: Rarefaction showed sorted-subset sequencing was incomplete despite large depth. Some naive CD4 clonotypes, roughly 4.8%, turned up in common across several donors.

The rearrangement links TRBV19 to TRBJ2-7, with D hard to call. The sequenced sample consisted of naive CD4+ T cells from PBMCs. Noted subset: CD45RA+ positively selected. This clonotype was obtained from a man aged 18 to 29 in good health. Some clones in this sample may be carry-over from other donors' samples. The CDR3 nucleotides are TGTGCCAGTAGTACCCCGGGCAGGATATACGAGCAGTACTTC. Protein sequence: CASSTPGRIYEQYF.